The entry below describes one T cell receptor (beta chain). This sample is part of a study of OX40 agonist ivuxolimab in advanced cancers. Study as a whole: Patients received ivuxolimab, an intravenous treatment, every 2 weeks at 0.01 to 10 mg/kg. Around 40% of patients had received prior checkpoint inhibitor therapy.

V was clipped by 6 bases and J by 2 bases; unmatched bases: 6. Per the germline V gene, CDR1 is MNHEY and CDR2 is SMNVEV (reference sequence). The CDR3 contains 16 residues. Repertoires were generated with immunoSEQ multiplex PCR, while TCRdb's copy carries only in-frame clones and drops some. The data show approximately 77,000 clones, around 81% seen once. The chain joins TRBV27 to TRBJ2-6, with TRBD2 identical over 8 bases. The sample here was CD4+ or CD8+ T cells sorted from blood, taken in a trial of the OX40 agonist ivuxolimab. The source of this sequence is an adult with an advanced solid tumor such as melanoma, head and neck, liver or kidney cancer. For the CDR3, the DNA is TGTGCCAGCAGCCATCCGGGGGGGGCTGGGGCCAACGTCCTGACTTTC. This codes for CASSHPGGAGANVLTF.